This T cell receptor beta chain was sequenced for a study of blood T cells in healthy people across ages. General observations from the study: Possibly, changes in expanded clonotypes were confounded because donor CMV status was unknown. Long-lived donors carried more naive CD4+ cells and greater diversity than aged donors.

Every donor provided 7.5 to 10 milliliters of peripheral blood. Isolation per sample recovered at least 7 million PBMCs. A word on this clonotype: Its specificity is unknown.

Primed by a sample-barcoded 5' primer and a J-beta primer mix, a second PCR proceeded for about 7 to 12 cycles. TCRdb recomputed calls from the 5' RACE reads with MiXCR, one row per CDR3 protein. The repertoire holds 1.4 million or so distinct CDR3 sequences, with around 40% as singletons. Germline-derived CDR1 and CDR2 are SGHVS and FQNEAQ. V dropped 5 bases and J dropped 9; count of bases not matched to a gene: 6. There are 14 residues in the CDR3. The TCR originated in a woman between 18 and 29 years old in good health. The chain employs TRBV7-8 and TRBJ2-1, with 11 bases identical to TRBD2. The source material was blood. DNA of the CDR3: TGTGCCAGCAGCAAACTAGCGGGAGTGCTTGAGCAGTTCTTC. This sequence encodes CASSKLAGVLEQFF.